The 21 T cell receptor beta chains listed next were all sequenced from one sample in a study of lymphopenia after photon versus proton radiotherapy. The assay was immunoSEQ multiplex PCR, and TCRdb's table has in-frame clones only and misses some. The table includes more than 20,000 clones, approximately 84% detected once. Sequencing used peripheral blood, obtained from a patient treated with photon-based radiotherapy. The receptors were gathered from a middle-aged man with gastric cancer.

The chain combines TRBV20-1 with TRBJ2-7, with a tentative D call TRBD2 (5 bases). Deletions cut 4 bases from V and 4 bases from J, with 5 bases between. The CDR3 covers 10 residues. In germline, CDR1 is DFQATT, CDR2 SNEGSKA (reference sequence). CDR3 coding DNA: TGCAGTGCTACGGGGTACGAGCAGTACTTC. Protein product: CSATGYEQYF.

The J gene is TRBJ2-1, the V gene TRBV4-3; maybe TRBD2 (7 bases). The CDR3 runs to 15 residues. Looked up from germline, CDR1 is LGHNA and CDR2 is YSLEER. The germline V and J ends were trimmed by 0 bases and 8 bases, with 14 bases remaining between them. CDR3 residues: CASSQEGGGRDEQFF. CDR3 nucleotides: TGCGCCAGCAGCCAAGAAGGGGGGGGGCGAGATGAGCAGTTCTTC.

The chain links TRBV11-2 to TRBJ2-7, with 7 bases identical to TRBD1. V shed 0 bases, J shed 3 bases, and the junction held 5 bases outside the gene matches. The CDR3 loop spans 15 amino acids. Per the germline V gene, CDR1 is SGHAT and CDR2 is FQNNGV. The DNA of the CDR3 is TGTGCCAGCAGCTTAGAAGTGGACAGGCGCTACGAGCAGTACTTC. It yields the protein CASSLEVDRRYEQYF.

The V and J genes are TRBV9 and TRBJ2-1; 10 bases line up with TRBD2. J lost 5 bases, V lost 0 bases, and 5 bases had no gene match. This CDR3 region has 16 residues. Germline V gene lookup returns CDR1 SGDLS and CDR2 YYNGEE. The CDR3 protein is CASSVEASGGNNEQFF. The CDR3 DNA follows: TGTGCCAGCAGCGTAGAGGCTAGCGGGGGAAACAATGAGCAGTTCTTC.

The V and J genes are TRBV4-3 and TRBJ1-4; D uncertain. The CDR3 covers 12 residues. Germline V lookup: CDR1 LGHNA, CDR2 YSLEER. The V end lost 0 bases, the J end lost 8 bases, and 4 bases lay between the germline ends. The CDR3 is CASSQEGEKLFF. Written as DNA, the CDR3 is TGCGCCAGCAGCCAAGAAGGCGAAAAACTGTTTTTT.

The chain employs TRBV5-4 and TRBJ2-3; D unclear. This CDR3 region has 14 residues. Germline CDR1 and CDR2: SGHNT and YYREEE (reference sequence). Between the trimmed V and J ends, which lost 7 bases and 6 bases, there was a span of 18 bases. The CDR3 region has the DNA TGTGCCAGCGGATGGGCAGGCTCTATGGATACGCAGTATTTT. It is translated as CASGWAGSMDTQYF. The full variable domain, completed using reference TRBV5-4 and TRBJ2-3, is ETGVTQSPTHLIKTRGQQVTLRCSSQSGHNTVSWYQQALGQGPQFIFQYYREEENGRGNFPPRFSGLQFPNYSSELNVNALELDDSALYLCASGWAGSMDTQYFGPGTRLTVL.

The genes are TRBV7-9 and TRBJ1-6, with a possible D match to TRBD1 (6 bases). The germline V and J ends were trimmed by 2 bases and 2 bases, with 16 bases remaining between them. CDR1 and CDR2 (germline): SEHNR, FQNEAQ (reference sequence). CDR3 size: 18 residues. The CDR3 protein is CASSLFTGAGTYNSPLHF. CDR3 nucleotides: TGTGCCAGCAGCTTATTCACGGGGGCTGGGACCTATAATTCACCCCTCCACTTT.

The chain joins TRBV4-2 to TRBJ2-5; 8 nucleotides align to TRBD2. With V trimmed by 0 bases and J by 8 bases, 11 bases remained unmatched. The CDR3 spans 16 residues. Germline CDR1 and CDR2: LGHNA and YNFKEQ. The CDR3 DNA follows: TGTGCCAGCAGCCAAGATCTCTCGACTAGCGTACAAACCCAGTACTTC. As protein: CASSQDLSTSVQTQYF.

V usage is TRBV4-2 and J usage is TRBJ1-3; D remains ambiguous. This CDR3 comprises 12 residues. Trimming stripped 1 base from V and 8 bases from J, with 6 bases between. Germline V gene data show CDR1 as LGHNA and CDR2 as YNFKEQ. The CDR3 is CASSQAGDTIYF. The CDR3 DNA follows: TGTGCCAGCAGCCAAGCCGGGGACACCATATATTTT.

The chain recombines TRBV5-6 with TRBJ2-7; D gene uncertain. CDR1 is SGHDT, CDR2 YYEEEE, per germline. This CDR3 spans 12 amino acids. Trimming took off 0 bases at V and 3 bases at J, with 4 bases between the two ends. The CDR3 DNA is TGTGCCAGCAGCTTGGATGACTACGAGCAGTACTTC. Encoded protein: CASSLDDYEQYF. The full variable domain, with the rest looked up from reference TRBV5-6 and TRBJ2-7, is DAGVTQSPTHLIKTRGQQVTLRCSPKSGHDTVSWYQQALGQGPQFIFQYYEEEERQRGNFPDRFSGHQFPNYSSELNVNALLLGDSALYLCASSLDDYEQYFGPGTRLTVT.

This chain joins TRBV27 and TRBJ1-2; 12 bases line up with TRBD1. Trimming took 5 bases from V and 8 from J; bases not matched to a gene: 9. This CDR3 has 15 residues. The germline V gene encodes CDR1 MNHEY and CDR2 SMNVEV (reference sequence). Here the CDR3 DNA reads TGTGCCAGCAGTCCCATAGGGACAGGGGGCGACGGCTACACCTTC. This encodes CASSPIGTGGDGYTF.

This clone was seen only a few times. This chain links TRBV2 with TRBJ1-1; TRBD1 matches 10 bases. The junction had 1 base not matched to a gene; V was cut back by 8 bases and J by 1 base. The CDR3 is made up of 13 amino acids. Germline loops: CDR1 SNHLY, CDR2 FYNNEI. The CDR3 DNA is TGTGCCAGCGGACAGGGGGAGAACACTGAAGCTTTCTTT. This codes for CASGQGENTEAFF. Full variable domain (remainder filled in from reference TRBV2 and TRBJ1-1): EPEVTQTPSHQVTQMGQEVILRCVPISNHLYFYWYRQILGQKVEFLVSFYNNEISEKSEIFDDQFSVERPDGSNFTLKIRSTKLEDSAMYFCASGQGENTEAFFGQGTRLTVV.

A few counts support this clone. The gene calls are TRBV2 and TRBJ1-3; tentative D call: TRBD1 (5 bases). V lost 4 bases to trimming and J lost 2 bases, with 9 bases between them. CDR1 is SNHLY, CDR2 FYNNEI, per germline. This CDR3 comprises 14 residues. The CDR3: CASSAQGTGNTIYF. In DNA, the CDR3 is TGTGCCAGCAGTGCCCAGGGTACTGGAAACACCATATATTTT.

The gene calls are TRBV4-3 and TRBJ1-1; TRBD1 is a possible D gene (6 bases). The CDR3 runs to 15 residues. Looked up from germline, CDR1 is LGHNA and CDR2 is YSLEER. Trimming took off 5 bases at V and 0 bases at J, with 13 bases between the two ends. The CDR3 nucleotides read TGCGCCAGCAGCACGGGGGGCACAATGAACACTGAAGCTTTCTTT. Its protein is CASSTGGTMNTEAFF.

The V gene is TRBV19, the J gene TRBJ1-3, with no clear D. The CDR3 covers 13 residues. V lost 3 bases and J 2 bases, leaving 5 bases between the germline ends. The germline gives CDR1 LNHDA, CDR2 SQIVND (reference sequence). CDR3 nucleotide sequence: TGTGCCAGTAGTATCGAACCTGGAAACACCATATATTTT. It encodes CASSIEPGNTIYF. Variable domain in full (rest from reference TRBV19 and TRBJ1-3): DGGITQSPKYLFRKEGQNVTLSCEQNLNHDAMYWYRQDPGQGLRLIYYSQIVNDFQKGDIAEGYSVSREKKESFPLTVTSAQKNPTAFYLCASSIEPGNTIYFGEGSWLTVV.

The chain carries TRBV19 and TRBJ1-1; D remains ambiguous. Germline assignment: CDR1 LNHDA and CDR2 SQIVND (reference sequence). Trimming cost V 3 bases and J 1 base, with 6 bases left between them. The length of the CDR3 is 13 residues. CDR3 DNA sequence: TGTGCCAGTAGTATCAACAGGAACACTGAAGCTTTCTTT. Protein product: CASSINRNTEAFF.

CDR3 DNA sequence: TGTGCCAGCATCCTGTCGTCCCTTAATGAAAAACTGTTTTTT. Encoded protein: CASILSSLNEKLFF. The genes are TRBV6-1 and TRBJ1-4, with unresolved D. CDR1 is MNHNS and CDR2 is SASEGT in the germline V gene. This CDR3 contains 14 residues. Trimming removed 7 bases from V and 4 bases from J, with 13 bases in between.

This clone was detected once. This rearrangement joins TRBV7-2 to TRBJ2-7, with 12 bases fitting TRBD2. The CDR3 length is 19 residues. The germline gives CDR1 SGHTA, CDR2 FQGNSA. V lost 1 base and J lost 2; bases outside the gene matches: 12. Here the CDR3 reads CASSLVSGLAGGSPYEQYF. The DNA for the CDR3 is TGTGCCAGCAGCTTAGTTTCTGGGCTAGCGGGGGGGTCCCCCTACGAGCAGTACTTC.

This chain connects TRBV28 to TRBJ1-5; D gene uncertain. This CDR3 has 13 amino acids. Germline V lookup: CDR1 MDHEN, CDR2 SYDVKM. V was shortened by 7 bases and J by 2 bases, with 9 bases between the two germline ends. In DNA, the CDR3 is TGTGCCAGCAATAATATCGGCAATCAGCCCCAGCATTTT. Protein: CASNNIGNQPQHF.

This chain uses TRBV9 with TRBJ2-3; perhaps D is TRBD1 or TRBD2 (5 bases each). CDR3 length equals 15 residues. Trimming left V 3 bases short and J 8 bases short, with 19 bases between. The V gene's germline CDR1 is SGDLS and CDR2 YYNGEE. This CDR3 is CASSDRDDKRGTQYF. In DNA, the CDR3 is TGTGCCAGCAGCGACCGGGACGATAAACGGGGTACGCAGTATTTT.

The chain recombines TRBV5-1 with TRBJ1-1; 7 nucleotides line up with TRBD1. Germline lookup yields CDR1 SGHRS and CDR2 YFSETQ. This CDR3 spans 14 amino acids. Trimming removed 4 bases from V and 0 bases from J; junction bases left unmatched: 3. In nucleotides, the CDR3 is TGCGCCAGCAGCCCGGGACAGATGAACACTGAAGCTTTCTTT. Translating gives CASSPGQMNTEAFF.